This note documents a single TCR beta chain sequence. This entry comes from a study of blood T cell repertoires in COVID-19. In the study overall: Material from acute and convalescent COVID-19 was sourced from the United States, Italy and Spain.

How the authors handled the data: For nucleated cells, counts were estimated from reference gene primer amplification. The data were produced by immunoSEQ multiplex PCR, yet TCRdb's version contains in-frame clones alone and is incomplete. From that table come the V and J calls and clone size; the DNA was used to work out D and trimming. Among a few hundred thousand clones listed, approximately 84% were seen once. The V end lost 5 bases, the J end lost 1 base, and 15 bases lay between the germline ends. The CDR3 sequence is 15 residues long. The V gene's germline CDR1 is SGHRS and CDR2 YFSETQ. This sequence joins TRBV5-1 and TRBJ1-1; possibly TRBD1 for D (6 bases). The specimen sequenced was peripheral blood. This TCR was sampled from an older person with COVID-19, enrolled during active disease. In DNA, the CDR3 is TGCGCCAGCAGAGAACGGACAGTAACGAACACTGAAGCTTTCTTT. Translated, it gives CASRERTVTNTEAFF. Full variable domain (remainder filled in from reference TRBV5-1 and TRBJ1-1): KAGVTQTPRYLIKTRGQQVTLSCSPISGHRSVSWYQQTPGQGLQFLFEYFSETQRNKGNFPGRFSGRQFSNSRSEMNVSTLELGDSALYLCASRERTVTNTEAFFGQGTRLTVV.